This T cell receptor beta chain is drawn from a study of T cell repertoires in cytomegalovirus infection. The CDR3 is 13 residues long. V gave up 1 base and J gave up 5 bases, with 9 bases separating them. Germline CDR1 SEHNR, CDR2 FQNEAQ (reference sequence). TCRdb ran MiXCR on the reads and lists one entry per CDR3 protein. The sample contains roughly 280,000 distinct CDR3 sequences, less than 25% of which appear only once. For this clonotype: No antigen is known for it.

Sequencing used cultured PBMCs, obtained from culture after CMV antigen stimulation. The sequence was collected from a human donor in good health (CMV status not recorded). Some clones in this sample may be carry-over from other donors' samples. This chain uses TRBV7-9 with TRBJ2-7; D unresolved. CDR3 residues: CASSLERLHEQYF. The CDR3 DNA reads TGTGCCAGCAGCTTAGAGCGCCTGCACGAGCAGTACTTC.